This T cell receptor (beta chain) was identified during a study of T-cell reconstitution after alpha-beta-depleted transplantation in children. Study outcomes and limitations: Among T cells one year after transplant, newly produced cells accounted for most counts and diversity. The origin of alpha-beta T cells about two months after transplant was reportedly several hundred expanded graft clones. Recipient T cells and thymic progenitors that survived were the source of the high TCRbeta diversity seen at day 60 in some patients.

Worth noting for this clonotype: What it binds is not known.

With 4 bases clipped from V and 7 bases from J, the junction kept 4 bases outside the gene matches. CDR1 is SGHRS and CDR2 is YFSETQ in the germline V gene. CDR3 length: 14 amino acids. Unique molecular identifiers were used to barcode this TCRbeta library. TCRdb re-derived calls from the PCR reads in MiXCR, one entry per CDR3 protein. This sample yields 200,000 to 300,000 distinct CDR3 sequences, of which 20% to 30% are seen a single time; about 4.8% belongs to the top ten. Sequencing was performed on PBMCs, mostly from graft donor cells, taken 360 days after TCRalphabeta/CD19-depleted stem cell transplant. This rearrangement joins TRBV5-1 to TRBJ2-7, with TRBD2 matching over 14 bases. This clonotype was sampled from a female patient aged 2 to 10 who had a stem cell transplant for congenital amegakaryocytic thrombocytopenia, so the T cells may come from the graft donor. In DNA, the CDR3 is TGCGCCAGCAGCGGGACTAGCGGGAGCATGGAGCAGTACTTC. This gives the protein CASSGTSGSMEQYF.